Detailed here is one T cell receptor beta chain. Antigen specificity is unknown. There are 15 residues in the CDR3. The V gene's germline CDR1 is ENHRY and CDR2 SYGVKD. V dropped 6 bases and J dropped 6 bases, with 18 bases sitting between them. The data were taken from a study of response to subunit inactivated influenza vaccine. A single record per CDR3 protein comes from TCRdb applying MiXCR to the RT-PCR reads. This sample has under 550,000 distinct CDR3 sequences, with approximately 7.7% found just once. Whole-study results and caveats: Authors suggested seasonal influenza vaccinations each recruit few new T cells.

The gene calls are TRBV10-3 and TRBJ1-5, with D maybe TRBD1 (5 bases). This TCR was recovered from a man aged 50 to 69 who received an inactivated influenza vaccine. The starting material was PBMCs from blood, obtained 23 months after vaccination. DNA of the CDR3: TGTGCCATCAGCACGGACACGAGTGTCCTTCAGCCCCAGCATTTT. Translating gives CAISTDTSVLQPQHF.